The 26 T cell receptor beta chains listed next were all sequenced from one sample in a study of OX40 agonist ivuxolimab in advanced cancers. The receptor library was made with the immunoSEQ multiplex PCR assay. TCRdb stores this immuneACCESS table with in-frame sequences only. Part of the clones is absent; in the studies checked, under half of the shortfall reflects unresolved V genes, and no reason is known for the rest. The table for this sample lists about 54,000 clones; approximately 84% of them were counted only once. The top ten clonotypes cover 1.2% of the sample. The sample was CD4+ or CD8+ T cells sorted from blood, taken in a trial of the OX40 agonist ivuxolimab. Source of these receptors: an adult with an advanced solid tumor such as melanoma, head and neck, liver or kidney cancer.

The chain employs TRBV4-1 and TRBJ2-3; D ambiguous. The CDR3 is 15 residues long. CDR1 and CDR2 from the germline V gene are MGHRA and YSYEKL. V lost 4 bases to trimming and J lost 0 bases, with 11 bases between them. The CDR3 DNA reads TGCGCCAGCAGCCGGGCCGACACTAGCACAGATACGCAGTATTTT. Translation gives CASSRADTSTDTQYF.

In its sample, this clone was seen a few times. This chain connects TRBV21-1 to TRBJ2-7; the DNA was not compared with TRBD1, the D call given in the table. TRBV21-1 is marked as a pseudogene. This CDR3 contains 15 residues. The CDR3, as DNA: TGTGCCAGCAGCAAAAATTGCAGGGGGACACACGAGCAGTACTTC. It is translated as CASSKNCRGTHEQYF.

The chain employs TRBV18 and TRBJ2-3, with D unclear. Germline values: CDR1 KGHSH, CDR2 LQKENI. V lost 6 bases, J lost 4 bases, and 17 bases lay in between. The CDR3 runs 15 residues. CDR3 sequence reads: CASSSGPDPPDTQYF. In nucleotides, the CDR3 is TGTGCCAGCTCTTCTGGACCAGACCCCCCAGATACGCAGTATTTT.

This clone was seen only a few times. The V and J genes are TRBV28 and TRBJ2-7, with D unresolved. Germline V lookup: CDR1 MDHEN, CDR2 SYDVKM. The V end lost 6 bases, the J end lost 7 bases, and 13 bases lay between the germline ends. CDR3 length equals 12 residues. The CDR3 coding sequence is TGTGCCAGCAGCTCTGGCCCCTTGGAGCAGTACTTC. Amino acid sequence: CASSSGPLEQYF.

The rearrangement joins TRBV6-5 to TRBJ2-2, with D uncertain. This CDR3 has 16 residues. Germline V CDR1 and CDR2: MNHEY, SVGAGI. V gave up 2 bases and J gave up 5 bases, with 15 bases separating them. DNA of the CDR3: TGTGCCAGCAGTTACGCCCGGGCCCCCAAAACCGGGGAGCTGTTTTTT. It translates to CASSYARAPKTGELFF.

This clone turned up a few times. V usage is TRBV2 and J usage is TRBJ2-3, with D possibly being TRBD2 (5 bases). V gave up 6 bases and J gave up 2 bases, with 15 bases separating them. Germline V gene lookup returns CDR1 SNHLY and CDR2 FYNNEI. CDR3 length: 15 residues. CDR3: CASRETTTSTDTQYF. CDR3 nucleotides: TGTGCCAGCAGGGAGACTACCACTTCCACAGATACGCAGTATTTT.

The chain is built from TRBV28 and TRBJ1-3, with a weak D call TRBD1 (5 bases). In germline, CDR1 is MDHEN, CDR2 SYDVKM. V was pared by 7 bases and J by 2 bases, with 12 bases between. CDR3 length: 14 residues. CDR3 sequence: CASTSQGAGNTIYF. CDR3 DNA sequence: TGTGCCAGCACCTCCCAGGGAGCTGGAAACACCATATATTTT.

CDR3 amino acids: CASRVLAGDNEQFF. DNA of the CDR3: TGTGCCAGCAGGGTCCTAGCGGGAGACAATGAGCAGTTCTTC. This chain joins TRBV28 and TRBJ2-1, with 10 bases identical to TRBD2. CDR1 is MDHEN, CDR2 SYDVKM, per germline. This CDR3 comprises 14 residues. V gave up 6 bases and J gave up 5 bases; unmatched junction bases: 4.

This clone came up a few times. The chain links TRBV4-1 to TRBJ1-6; D is perhaps TRBD1 (6 bases). The V gene lost 3 bases and the J gene lost 12 bases, with 15 bases spanning the gap. CDR3 size: 14 residues. CDR1 MGHRA and CDR2 YSYEKL come from the germline V gene. The CDR3 DNA follows: TGCGCCAGCAGCCAGGAGGGGGAAGTTGGACCCCTCCACTTT. Its translation: CASSQEGEVGPLHF.

This clone was counted a single time. This chain joins TRBV11-3 and TRBJ2-7, with unresolved D. V was pared by 4 bases and J by 6 bases, with 13 bases between. The CDR3 contains 13 residues. The germline CDR1 and CDR2 sequences are SGHNT and YENEEA. The CDR3 DNA is TGTGCCAGCAGCTCCCAACCCATGGCCGAGCAGTACTTC. It translates to CASSSQPMAEQYF.

The V gene is TRBV5-6, the J gene TRBJ1-3; D unresolved. The germline V gene has CDR1 SGHDT and CDR2 YYEEEE. The V and J ends lost 0 bases and 3 bases respectively, with 13 bases between them. The CDR3 is made up of 16 amino acids. The CDR3: CASSLVRLDRGNTIYF. The DNA of the CDR3 is TGTGCCAGCAGCTTGGTTCGACTGGACCGTGGAAACACCATATATTTT. Full variable domain (rest looked up from reference TRBV5-6 and TRBJ1-3): DAGVTQSPTHLIKTRGQQVTLRCSPKSGHDTVSWYQQALGQGPQFIFQYYEEEERQRGNFPDRFSGHQFPNYSSELNVNALLLGDSALYLCASSLVRLDRGNTIYFGEGSWLTVV.

The CDR3 region is CATSRDWNTEAFF. CDR3 in DNA: TGTGCCACCAGCAGAGACTGGAACACTGAAGCTTTCTTT. The chain employs TRBV15 and TRBJ1-1; D call uncertain. CDR1 and CDR2 (germline): LNHNV, YYDKDF (reference sequence). The CDR3 totals 13 residues. V lost 0 bases to trimming and J lost 1 base, with 3 bases between them.

This chain joins TRBV7-9 and TRBJ1-6; D gene uncertain. The germline CDR1 and CDR2 sequences are SEHNR and FQNEAQ (reference sequence). Trimming stripped 3 bases from V and 0 bases from J, with 15 bases between. CDR3 length: 18 residues. The chain's CDR3 is CASSFSGVTGSYNSPLHF. In DNA, the CDR3 is TGTGCCAGCAGCTTTTCCGGGGTAACGGGCTCCTATAATTCACCCCTCCACTTT.

The chain uses TRBV5-8 and TRBJ1-4; unclear D gene. The CDR3 is 16 amino acids. Germline CDR1 and CDR2: SGHTS and YDEGEE. The germline V and J ends were trimmed by 0 bases and 0 bases, with 9 bases remaining between them. CDR3 nucleotides: TGTGCCAGCAGCTTGGGCAGGATCACAACTAATGAAAAACTGTTTTTT. The encoded protein is CASSLGRITTNEKLFF.

The chain is built from TRBV5-6 and TRBJ1-4, with 10 bases matching TRBD1. Germline V gives CDR1 SGHDT, CDR2 YYEEEE. The CDR3 runs 17 residues. V lost 2 bases to trimming and J lost 0 bases; unmatched junction nucleotides: 4. CDR3 DNA: TGTGCCAGCAGCTTCGGACAGGGGGTGGCAACTAATGAAAAACTGTTTTTT. Residues: CASSFGQGVATNEKLFF.

This chain joins TRBV19 and TRBJ1-1, with unresolved D. The CDR3 has 11 residues. Trimming took off 5 bases at V and 8 bases at J, with 9 bases between the two ends. Germline V gene sequence: CDR1 LNHDA, CDR2 SQIVND (reference sequence). This CDR3 is CASSATSEAFF. The CDR3 bases are TGTGCCAGTAGTGCGACCTCCGAAGCTTTCTTT.

With regard to this clone: The same CDR3 also results from other DNA sequences found in this sample. The V and J genes are TRBV19 and TRBJ1-5; TRBD1 agrees at 7 bases. CDR1 is LNHDA and CDR2 is SQIVND in the germline V gene (reference sequence). This CDR3 is 14 amino acids long. Losses at the gene ends were 6 bases for V and 2 bases for J; bases not matched to a gene: 4. CDR3 bases: TGTGCCAGTAGCCTTACAGGGGGCAATCAGCCCCAGCATTTT. Translated: CASSLTGGNQPQHF. The whole variable domain, remainder taken from reference TRBV19 and TRBJ1-5, is DGGITQSPKYLFRKEGQNVTLSCEQNLNHDAMYWYRQDPGQGLRLIYYSQIVNDFQKGDIAEGYSVSREKKESFPLTVTSAQKNPTAFYLCASSLTGGNQPQHFGDGTRLSIL.

The chain carries TRBV19 and TRBJ2-1; 14 bases are a match to TRBD2. This CDR3 is 15 amino acids long. The germline V gene encodes CDR1 LNHDA and CDR2 SQIVND (reference sequence). The ends lost 8 bases at V and 12 bases at J; junction bases unmatched: 12. CDR3 DNA sequence: TGTGCCAGTGAGGGGACTAGCGGGAGTCTCTGGAGGCAGTTCTTC. This gives the protein CASEGTSGSLWRQFF.

The gene calls are TRBV18 and TRBJ2-1, with D hard to call. Per germline, CDR1 KGHSH and CDR2 LQKENI. The V end lost 4 bases, the J end lost 8 bases, and 15 bases lay between the germline ends. The CDR3 is made up of 14 amino acids. The CDR3 spells CASSLGVQFYEQFF. CDR3 nucleotide sequence: TGTGCCAGCTCACTTGGGGTGCAGTTCTATGAGCAGTTCTTC.

The chain joins TRBV25-1 to TRBJ2-2; D ambiguous. The CDR3 contains 13 residues. Trimming removed 0 bases from V and 7 bases from J, with 6 bases in between. CDR1 and CDR2 (germline): MGHDK, SYGVNS. The CDR3, as DNA: TGTGCCAGCAGTGAATATAATTTCGGGGAGCTGTTTTTT. It is translated as CASSEYNFGELFF.

The V gene is TRBV6-5, the J gene TRBJ1-2; D possibly corresponds to TRBD1 (6 bases). This CDR3 has 13 amino acids. Germline values: CDR1 MNHEY, CDR2 SVGAGI. The V end was cut by 4 bases, the J end by 6 bases, with 12 bases between. CDR3 in amino acids: CASSLGQGHGYTF. The CDR3 bases are TGTGCCAGCAGTTTGGGCCAGGGGCATGGCTACACCTTC.

This rearrangement joins TRBV28 to TRBJ2-1, with D possibly being TRBD1 or TRBD2 (5 bases each). Germline CDR1 and CDR2: MDHEN and SYDVKM. The CDR3 has 13 residues. V lost 6 bases and J 4 bases, leaving 10 bases between the germline ends. DNA of the CDR3: TGTGCCAGCAGAGGGGAGAGGTACAATGAGCAGTTCTTC. Amino acids: CASRGERYNEQFF.

V is TRBV6-5 and J is TRBJ2-1; either TRBD1 or TRBD2 may supply D (6 bases each). The germline CDR1 and CDR2 sequences are MNHEY and SVGAGI. The CDR3 is made up of 12 amino acids. V was clipped by 10 bases and J by 9 bases, with 16 bases between them. The CDR3 spells CATQRGASEQFF. The CDR3 DNA reads as TGTGCCACCCAAAGGGGGGCCAGTGAGCAGTTCTTC.

The chain recombines TRBV5-1 with TRBJ2-1; the match to TRBD2 covers 9 bases. V lost 2 bases to trimming and J lost 9 bases; unmatched junction nucleotides: 9. The CDR3 length is 15 residues. CDR1 is SGHRS, CDR2 YFSETQ, per germline. The CDR3 region has the DNA TGCGCCAGCAGCTTAGTAGCGGGAGAGGGCGGTGAGCAGTTCTTC. Translation gives CASSLVAGEGGEQFF.

The rearrangement joins TRBV10-2 to TRBJ1-1; D remains ambiguous. V lost 7 bases and J lost 5, with 20 bases in between. The germline V gene has CDR1 WSHSY and CDR2 SAAADI. This CDR3 comprises 15 residues. CDR3 in amino acids: CASTRFAGDGTEAFF. The DNA for the CDR3 is TGCGCCAGCACTCGATTTGCGGGAGATGGGACTGAAGCTTTCTTT.

This clone was recorded a few times. This chain connects TRBV5-4 to TRBJ1-1; 7 bases are shared with TRBD1. J was trimmed by 3 bases and V by 2 bases; bases with no gene match: 7. The length of the CDR3 is 15 residues. Germline CDR1 reads SGHNT; CDR2 reads YYREEE (reference sequence). In DNA form, the CDR3 reads TGTGCCAGCAGCTTAACCAGGGGGGGGGACACTGAAGCTTTCTTT. Translation gives CASSLTRGGDTEAFF.